Here is one TCR beta chain with its context. This specimen comes from a study of blood T cell repertoires in COVID-19. As for the study in general: Both acute and convalescent COVID-19 samples were obtained from the United States, Italy and Spain. T cells, B-cell-depleted T cells, or PBMCs supplied cDNA or gDNA.

Original processing methods: Reference gene primer amplification gave nucleated cell count estimates. TCRdb keeps only in-frame clones here, not all; method: immunoSEQ multiplex PCR. That table furnishes V, J and clone size, whereas the DNA furnished D and trimming. The sample contains over 100,000 clones, around four fifths of which appear only once. V was trimmed by 5 bases and J by 7 bases, leaving 27 bases between them. This CDR3 is 18 amino acids long. Germline loops: CDR1 LNHDA, CDR2 SQIVND (reference sequence). The clonotype comes from a man aged 60 to 75 with active or convalescent COVID-19. Material for sequencing was peripheral blood. This chain connects TRBV19 to TRBJ2-1; possibly TRBD2 for D (6 bases). CDR3 protein: CASSLRFVGGGIWNEQFF. The CDR3 nucleotides are TGTGCCAGTAGTCTTCGGTTCGTAGGTGGCGGGATCTGGAATGAGCAGTTCTTC. Full variable domain (rest looked up from reference TRBV19 and TRBJ2-1): DGGITQSPKYLFRKEGQNVTLSCEQNLNHDAMYWYRQDPGQGLRLIYYSQIVNDFQKGDIAEGYSVSREKKESFPLTVTSAQKNPTAFYLCASSLRFVGGGIWNEQFFGPGTRLTVL.